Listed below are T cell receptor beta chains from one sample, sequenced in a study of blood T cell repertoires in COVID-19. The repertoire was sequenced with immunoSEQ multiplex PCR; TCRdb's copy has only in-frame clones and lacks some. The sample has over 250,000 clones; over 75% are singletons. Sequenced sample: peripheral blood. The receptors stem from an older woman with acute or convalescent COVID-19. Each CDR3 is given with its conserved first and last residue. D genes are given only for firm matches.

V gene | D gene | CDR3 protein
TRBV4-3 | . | CASSQGPGSSYEQYF
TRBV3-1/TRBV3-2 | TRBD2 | CASSQPRTSGGHRELFF
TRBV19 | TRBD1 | CASSPSPGQGADEQYF
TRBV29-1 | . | CSVVIAGETQYF
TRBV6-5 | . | CASSSRRGNTEAFF
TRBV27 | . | CASSLSQGHTQYF
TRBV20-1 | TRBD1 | CSASPDRVGSPLHF
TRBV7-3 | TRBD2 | CASSPSGGRGVDTQYF
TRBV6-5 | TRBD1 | CASSYSKGQGYYEQYF
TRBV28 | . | CASRVPQGHEQYF
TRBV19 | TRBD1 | CASSIGQQGAHSPLHF
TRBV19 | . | CASSVMLGRQETQYF
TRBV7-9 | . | CASRPAGFEQFF
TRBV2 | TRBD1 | CASIRQGAGEKLFF
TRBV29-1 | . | CSVLTASSYNEQFF
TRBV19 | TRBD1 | CASRQGASNSPLHF
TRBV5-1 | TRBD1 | CASSGTGVSGANVLTF
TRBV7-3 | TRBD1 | CASSSTGNYGYTF
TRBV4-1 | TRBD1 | CASSQGQGPTSGYTF
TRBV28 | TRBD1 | CASSLRDRTEAFF
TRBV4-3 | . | CASSQDQMVSETQYF
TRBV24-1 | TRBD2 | CATSDPLLAGGANEQFF
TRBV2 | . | CASSEGSSAGIHEQFF
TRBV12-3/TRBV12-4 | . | CASSLSRAGELFF
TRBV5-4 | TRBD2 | CASSREGAGREQYF
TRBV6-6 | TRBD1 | CASTRTGGGNQPQHF
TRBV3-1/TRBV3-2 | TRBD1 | CASSRRTGGTGELFF
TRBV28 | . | CASSFGGGEQYF
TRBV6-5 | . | CASSPQGLGGYTF
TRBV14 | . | CASSQDGSGVLGYTF
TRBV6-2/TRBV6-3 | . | CASSPPSQGNQPQHF
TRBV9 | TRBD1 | CASSQTGTAYNEQFF
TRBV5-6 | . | CASSYQVGEQYF
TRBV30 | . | CAWSEGRNYNEQFF
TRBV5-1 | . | CASSDPPISSTDTQYF
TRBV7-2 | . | CASSPIWPNDDYGYTF
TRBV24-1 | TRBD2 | CATSDVGLAGNNEQFF
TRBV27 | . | CASSLSGQGFLQETQYF
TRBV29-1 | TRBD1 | CSVSTGGHEQYF
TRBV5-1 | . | CASSWDNEQYF
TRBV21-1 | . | CASSPVPRAGGSYNEQFF